Presented here are 12 T cell receptor beta chains from one specimen sequenced in a study of CD8 T cells in ankylosing spondylitis. TCRdb re-analysed the 5' RACE reads in MiXCR, keeping a single row per CDR3 protein. There are around 340,000 distinct CDR3 sequences in the sample; roughly 14% occur only once, and 1.1% lies in the top ten. The sequenced sample was blood, either unsorted or a sorted T cell fraction (not recorded which). The origin of the receptors is a male donor with ankylosing spondylitis or in good health (not recorded which).

V usage is TRBV5-4 and J usage is TRBJ2-2; D uncertain. Per germline, CDR1 SGHNT and CDR2 YYREEE (reference sequence). CDR3 size: 12 residues. Between the trimmed V and J ends, which lost 2 bases and 6 bases, there was a span of 5 bases. The DNA of the CDR3 is TGTGCCAGCAGCTTATTACCCGGGGAGCTGTTTTTT. Its protein product is CASSLLPGELFF.

This clonotype has just a few counts. The gene calls are TRBV5-1 and TRBJ2-1; a possible D gene is TRBD2 (6 bases). The V end lost 0 bases, the J end lost 6 bases, and 13 bases lay between the germline ends. The V gene's germline CDR1 is SGHRS and CDR2 YFSETQ. This CDR3 is built from 15 residues. The CDR3 sequence is CASSLGGPGVNEQFF. Here the CDR3 DNA reads TGCGCCAGCAGCTTGGGAGGGCCGGGGGTCAATGAGCAGTTCTTC. Filled out from reference TRBV5-1 and TRBJ2-1, the complete variable domain reads KAGVTQTPRYLIKTRGQQVTLSCSPISGHRSVSWYQQTPGQGLQFLFEYFSETQRNKGNFPGRFSGRQFSNSRSEMNVSTLELGDSALYLCASSLGGPGVNEQFFGPGTRLTVL.

The chain links TRBV15 to TRBJ2-5; no reliable D call. V was cut by 6 bases and J by 5 bases, with 7 bases left in between. The CDR3 is 11 amino acids. CDR1 is LNHNV, CDR2 YYDKDF, per germline (reference sequence). As DNA, the CDR3 is TGTGCCACCAGGCGTTGGGAGACCCAGTACTTC. Amino acid sequence: CATRRWETQYF.

This clonotype came up a few times. This rearrangement joins TRBV19 to TRBJ2-7; TRBD1 aligns across 10 bases. Losses at the gene ends were 3 bases for V and 6 bases for J; bases not matched to a gene: 5. The CDR3 runs to 14 residues. Per germline, CDR1 LNHDA and CDR2 SQIVND (reference sequence). The CDR3 spells CASSIEGTGAEQYF. CDR3 in DNA: TGTGCCAGTAGTATTGAAGGGACAGGGGCCGAGCAGTACTTC.

DNA for the CDR3: TGTGCCAGCAGCTTAGCCGGGACAGCACAGTTCTTC. Translation: CASSLAGTAQFF. This chain connects TRBV7-2 to TRBJ2-1, with 7 positions matching TRBD1. The germline gives CDR1 SGHTA, CDR2 FQGNSA. The CDR3 length is 12 residues. V lost 0 bases to trimming and J lost 13 bases; unmatched junction nucleotides: 3.

The chain couples TRBV6-1 to TRBJ2-1, with TRBD1 matching 7 bases. V was clipped by 7 bases and J by 8 bases; unmatched bases: 8. The CDR3 is made up of 13 amino acids. Looked up from germline, CDR1 is MNHNS and CDR2 is SASEGT. The DNA for the CDR3 is TGTGCCAGCACCCCGTGGACAGGCGATGAGCAGTTCTTC. It yields the protein CASTPWTGDEQFF.

The table lists this clonotype with a few counts. V usage is TRBV2 and J usage is TRBJ1-3; TRBD1 agrees at 7 bases. Germline CDR1 SNHLY, CDR2 FYNNEI. V shed 5 bases, J shed 4 bases, and the junction held 2 bases outside the gene matches. The CDR3 has 13 amino acids. The CDR3 DNA sequence: TGTGCCAGCAGTACGGGACAGGGAAACACCATATATTTT. Amino acids: CASSTGQGNTIYF.

This clonotype has only a few counts. J is TRBJ2-3 and V is TRBV10-3, with 10 bases lining up with TRBD2. Germline CDR1 ENHRY, CDR2 SYGVKD. The CDR3 consists of 15 residues. Losses at the gene ends were 7 bases for V and 3 bases for J; bases not matched to a gene: 7. Written as DNA, the CDR3 is TGTGCCATCACTGCTAGCGGGGGCGGGACAGATACGCAGTATTTT. Translation: CAITASGGGTDTQYF.

This rearrangement joins TRBV4-2 to TRBJ2-7; D not certain. CDR3 size: 14 residues. V lost 0 bases and J 1 base, leaving 7 bases between the germline ends. Germline assignment: CDR1 LGHNA and CDR2 YNFKEQ. The CDR3 nucleotides read TGTGCCAGCAGCCAAGAGATGGCTTCCTACGAGCAGTACTTC. Its protein is CASSQEMASYEQYF.

The CDR3 loop reads CASVPSIRGNAPGELFF. The CDR3 DNA follows: TGCGCCAGCGTTCCCTCCATCCGGGGCAACGCCCCCGGGGAGCTGTTTTTT. The gene calls are TRBV5-1 and TRBJ2-2; tentatively, D is TRBD1 or TRBD2 (5 bases each). The germline V gene has CDR1 SGHRS and CDR2 YFSETQ. The V end was cut by 7 bases, the J end by 6 bases, with 25 bases between. This CDR3 region has 17 residues.

This clonotype was found once. The chain has TRBV11-2 and TRBJ1-2; 11 nucleotides align to TRBD1. CDR1 and CDR2 (germline): SGHAT, FQNNGV. The CDR3 consists of 16 residues. V shed 6 bases, J shed 5 bases, and the junction held 11 bases outside the gene matches. The chain's CDR3 is CASRVPGQGAGYGYTF. In DNA form, the CDR3 reads TGTGCCAGCAGAGTACCCGGACAGGGGGCTGGTTATGGCTACACCTTC.

This chain links TRBV15 with TRBJ2-1, with 9 nucleotides matching TRBD2. The junction had 5 bases not matched to a gene; V was cut back by 1 base and J by 4 bases. Per germline, CDR1 LNHNV and CDR2 YYDKDF (reference sequence). The CDR3 length is 16 residues. The CDR3 here is CATSRGSGGGYNEQFF. CDR3 in DNA: TGTGCCACCAGCAGAGGTAGCGGGGGCGGGTACAATGAGCAGTTCTTC.